Here is one T cell receptor (beta chain) with its context. The sample originates from a study of CD8 T cells in Susac syndrome. Sequencing of TCR beta was undertaken in CD8+ and CD4+ T cells derived from blood. An input of 0.5 to 1 ug of RNA was subjected to reverse transcription using random hexamers. TCRdb reprocessed the immunoSEQ multiplex PCR reads via MiXCR and lists one record per CDR3 protein. The sample shows some 65,000 distinct CDR3 sequences, 94% of them seen only once. V dropped 7 bases and J dropped 5 bases, with 12 bases sitting between them. CDR3 size: 12 residues. CDR1 SEHNR and CDR2 FQNEAQ come from the germline V gene (reference sequence).

The sequenced material came from CD8+ T cells from PBMCs. The chain is built from TRBV7-9 and TRBJ2-7; D is unclear. This receptor was identified in a human donor with multiple sclerosis. CDR3 DNA sequence: TGTGCCAGCACCCCACTTCGGGACGAGCAGTACTTC. Translating gives CASTPLRDEQYF. Looking up the rest from reference TRBV7-9 and TRBJ2-7 gives the full variable domain: DTGVSQNPRHKITKRGQNVTFRCDPISEHNRLYWYRQTLGQGPEFLTYFQNEAQLEKSRLLSDRFSAERPKGSFSTLEIQRTEQGDSAMYLCASTPLRDEQYFGPGTRLTVT.